What follows is one T cell receptor (beta chain) and its context. Its antigen is undetermined. The sample originates from a study of blood T cells in healthy people across ages. Together with a sample-barcoded 5' primer, a J-beta primer mix was included in a second PCR lasting roughly 6 to 12 cycles. Each CDR3 protein gets one entry after TCRdb re-called the 5' RACE reads with MiXCR. The table includes 1,500,000 or so distinct CDR3 sequences, almost 60% detected once. Study outcomes and limitations: Possibly confounding the expanded clonotype changes was the fact that donor CMV status was unknown.

Looked up from germline, CDR1 is DFQATT and CDR2 is SNEGSKA (reference sequence). There are 14 residues in the CDR3. Trimming shortened V by 5 bases and J by 2 bases, and 15 bases separated the two germline ends. Input material: blood. J is TRBJ2-5 and V is TRBV20-1, with TRBD1 as a possible D gene (5 bases). This receptor was identified in a young man in good health. CDR3 nucleotide sequence: TGCAGTGCTGATCGGACAAGACCTCAAGAGACCCAGTACTTC. Amino acid sequence: CSADRTRPQETQYF.